The T cell receptor beta chain described here comes from a study of technical replicates of blood from several donors (dated by TCRdb to 2015 to 2018). The method behind the library was the immunoSEQ multiplex PCR assay. Drawn from immuneACCESS, this table holds only the in-frame rearrangements with V and J called that TCRdb kept. Clones are partly lost; checked studies trace under half to an unresolved V gene and leave the rest unexplained. The sample has 55,000 to 70,000 clones on record, around nine tenths of them singletons. The ten biggest clones cover approximately 5% of the sample. Counted from cysteine to phenylalanine, this CDR3 has 16 amino acids. The kept DNA is CDR3 alone, 48 bases in frame from the first base. Trimming costs V 0 bases and J 4 bases, and their ends lie 12 bases apart. As encoded in the germline V gene, CDR1 is MNHEY while CDR2 is SVGAGI. Turning to this clone: It has no known antigen specificity. Within one base of it there is no much larger clone, and no base qualities were kept.

The rearranged segments are TRBV6-5 and TRBJ2-2; tentative D gene TRBD1, with 5 bases matching. The origin of this receptor is a human donor in good health. Some clones in this sample may be carry-over from other donors' samples. The sequenced sample was PBMCs. The nucleotides are TGTGCCAGCAGTTACTCGATCGCAGGGATCACCGGGGAGCTGTTTTTT. Its protein is CASSYSIAGITGELFF.